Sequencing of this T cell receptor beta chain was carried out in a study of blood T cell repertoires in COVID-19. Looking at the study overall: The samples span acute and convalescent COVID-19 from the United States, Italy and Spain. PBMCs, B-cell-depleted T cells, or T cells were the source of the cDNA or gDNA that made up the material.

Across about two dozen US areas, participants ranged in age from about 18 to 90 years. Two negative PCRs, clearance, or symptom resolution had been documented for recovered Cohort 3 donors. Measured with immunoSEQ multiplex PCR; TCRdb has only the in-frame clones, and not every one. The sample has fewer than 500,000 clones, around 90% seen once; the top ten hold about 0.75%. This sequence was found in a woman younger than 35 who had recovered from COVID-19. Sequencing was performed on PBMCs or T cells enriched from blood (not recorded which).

CDR3 DNA: TGCGCCAGCAGCGTAGACAGTTCCAGCTCCTACGAGCAGTACTTC. Amino acids: CASSVDSSSSYEQYF. The rearrangement links TRBV5-1 to TRBJ2-7, with D possibly matching TRBD1 (5 bases). The CDR3 runs 15 residues. The V end was cut by 4 bases, the J end by 0 bases, with 14 bases between. Germline V CDR1 and CDR2: SGHRS, YFSETQ.